This T cell receptor beta chain was captured in a study of breast tumors, draining lymph nodes, adjacent tissues (TCRdb year 2016). A note on the overall study: TCR beta repertoires were compared across tumor, adjacent nontumor tissue and axillary lymph nodes obtained from breast cancer patients. In human breast cancer, the study set out to assess how tumor, surrounding tissue and draining lymph node repertoires relate to one another and whether T cells might be exchanged between them. Paper-wide results and their limitations: The data were judged consistent with most tumor T cells deriving from the lymph node and then expanding within tumor tissue. Tumor and nontumor tissue repertoires were found to be significantly more similar in luminal-like than in basal-like breast cancer. Tumor T-cell repertoires showed less diversity than lymph node repertoires and more diversity than nontumor tissue repertoires, and tumor T-cell repertoires showed preferential V and J gene usage. The conclusion that tumor T cells originate in lymph nodes was framed as consistent with a hypothesis rather than directly demonstrated.

The germline V gene (reference sequence) specifies DFQATT as CDR1 and SNEGSKA as CDR2. The CDR3 numbers 14 residues from cysteine through phenylalanine. The CDR3 DNA has 42 bases and is translated from base 1. Data came from an Illumina HiSeq 2000. TCR beta chain libraries were generated by multiplex PCR amplification. The amplified TCR beta chain products were analyzed by high-throughput sequencing. TCRdb applied fastp at Q25 and MiXCR to the public reads, then kept only in-frame beta chains. Every entry covers one CDR3 protein and lists the most common genes and DNA from its rows. The sample profile shows fewer than 15,000 distinct CDR3 sequences; roughly 48% of them were found once. About 28% of the sample is in the top ten clones. This clonotype was counted at least ten times. Which antigen it targets is not known. One end of the junction fails to match germline, which may point to a read error. The adjacent samples were made up of nontumor breast tissue around the tumor.

This sequence was found in a female donor with breast cancer. Some clones in this sample may be carry-over from other donors' samples. The chain joins TRBV20-1 to TRBJ2-6; 7 junctional bases match TRBD1. Sample: tumor-adjacent breast tissue. The sequence in DNA is TGCAGTCCGGGACAGCTCTCTGGGGCCACCGTCCTGACTTTC. Translation gives CSPGQLSGATVLTF.